The source of this T cell receptor beta chain is a study of long-term antiretroviral therapy in people with HIV. Germline V gives CDR1 LNHDA, CDR2 SQIVND (reference sequence). The CDR3 covers 14 residues. The germline V and J ends were trimmed by 4 bases and 6 bases, with 13 bases remaining between them. Version v3.0 of the immunoSEQ assay ran at survey level. Sequenced by immunoSEQ multiplex PCR; TCRdb stores in-frame clones only, minus some. The sample contains around 16,000 clones, 78% of which appear only once. The genes are TRBV19 and TRBJ1-5; tentatively, D is TRBD1 (5 bases). The source is a woman aged 40 to 50 with HIV. The sequences come from unsorted PBMCs, collected 3.2 years after starting antiretroviral therapy. The CDR3 region has the DNA TGTGCCAGTAGTAATTTGGGGGTTCGTCAGCCCCAGCATTTT. Translated, it gives CASSNLGVRQPQHF.